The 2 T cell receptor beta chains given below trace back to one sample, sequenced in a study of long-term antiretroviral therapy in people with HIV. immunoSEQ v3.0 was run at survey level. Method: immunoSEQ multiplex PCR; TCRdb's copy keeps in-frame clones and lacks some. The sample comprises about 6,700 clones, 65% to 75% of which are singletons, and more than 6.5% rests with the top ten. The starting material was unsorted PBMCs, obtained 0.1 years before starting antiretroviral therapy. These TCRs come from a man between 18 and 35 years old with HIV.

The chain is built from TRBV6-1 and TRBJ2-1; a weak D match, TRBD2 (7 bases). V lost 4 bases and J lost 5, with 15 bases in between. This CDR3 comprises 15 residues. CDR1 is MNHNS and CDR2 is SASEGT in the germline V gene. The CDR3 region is CASSVEAGANNEQFF. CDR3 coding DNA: TGTGCCAGCAGTGTCGAGGCGGGGGCAAACAATGAGCAGTTCTTC.

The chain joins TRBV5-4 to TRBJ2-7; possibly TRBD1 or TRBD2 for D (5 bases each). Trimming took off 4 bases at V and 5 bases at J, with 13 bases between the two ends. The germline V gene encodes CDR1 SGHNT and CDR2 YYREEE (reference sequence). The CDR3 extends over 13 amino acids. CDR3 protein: CASSPGPSDEQYV. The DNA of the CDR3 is TGTGCCAGCAGCCCGGGGCCCAGCGACGAGCAGTACGTC.